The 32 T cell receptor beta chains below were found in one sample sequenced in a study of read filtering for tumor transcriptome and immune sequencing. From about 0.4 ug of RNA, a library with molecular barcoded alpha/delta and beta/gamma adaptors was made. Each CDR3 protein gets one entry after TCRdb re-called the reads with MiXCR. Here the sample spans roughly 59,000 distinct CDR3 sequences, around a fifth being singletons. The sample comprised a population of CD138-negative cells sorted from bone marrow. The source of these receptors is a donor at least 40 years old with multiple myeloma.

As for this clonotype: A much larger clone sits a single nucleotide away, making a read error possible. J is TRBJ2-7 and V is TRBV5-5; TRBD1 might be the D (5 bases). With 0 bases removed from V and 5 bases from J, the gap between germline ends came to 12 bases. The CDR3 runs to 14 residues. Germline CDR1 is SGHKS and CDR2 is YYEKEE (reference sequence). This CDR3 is CASSLARSRDEQYF. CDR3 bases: TGTGCCAGCAGCTTGGCTAGGTCCAGGGACGAGCAGTACTTC.

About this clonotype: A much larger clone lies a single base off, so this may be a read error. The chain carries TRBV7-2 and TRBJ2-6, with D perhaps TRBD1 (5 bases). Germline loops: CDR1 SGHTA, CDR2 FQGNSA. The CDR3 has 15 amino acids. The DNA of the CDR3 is TGTGCCAGCAGCTTGACAGACTCTAGGGCCAACGTCCTGACTTTC. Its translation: CASSLTDSRANVLTF.

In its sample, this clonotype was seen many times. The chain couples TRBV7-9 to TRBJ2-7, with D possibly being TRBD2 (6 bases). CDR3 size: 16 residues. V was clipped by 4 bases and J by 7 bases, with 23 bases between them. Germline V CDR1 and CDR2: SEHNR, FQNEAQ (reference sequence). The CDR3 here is CASSYGGASPWGEQYF. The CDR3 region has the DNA TGTGCCAGCAGCTACGGAGGGGCTTCCCCATGGGGGGAGCAGTACTTC.

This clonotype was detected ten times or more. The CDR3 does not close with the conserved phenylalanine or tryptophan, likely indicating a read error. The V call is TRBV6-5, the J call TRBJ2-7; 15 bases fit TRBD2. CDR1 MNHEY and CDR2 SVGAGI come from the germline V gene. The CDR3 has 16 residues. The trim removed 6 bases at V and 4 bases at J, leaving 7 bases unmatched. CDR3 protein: CASSPGTSGGTYEQYL. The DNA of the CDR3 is TGTGCCAGCAGCCCCGGGACTAGCGGGGGGACATACGAGCAGTACCTC.

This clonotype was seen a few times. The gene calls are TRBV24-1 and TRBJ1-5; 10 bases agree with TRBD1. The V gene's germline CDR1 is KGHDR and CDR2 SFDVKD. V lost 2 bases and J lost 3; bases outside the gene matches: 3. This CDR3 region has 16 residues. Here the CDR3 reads CATSDSGTGANQPQHF. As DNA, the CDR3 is TGTGCCACCAGTGATTCTGGGACAGGGGCCAATCAGCCCCAGCATTTT.

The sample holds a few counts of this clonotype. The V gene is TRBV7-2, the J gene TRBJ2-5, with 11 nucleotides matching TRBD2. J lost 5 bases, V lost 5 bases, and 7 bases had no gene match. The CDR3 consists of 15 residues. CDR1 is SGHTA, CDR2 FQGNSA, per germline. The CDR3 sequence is CASSTTSGSWETQYF. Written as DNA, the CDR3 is TGTGCCAGCAGCACCACTAGCGGGAGTTGGGAGACCCAGTACTTC.

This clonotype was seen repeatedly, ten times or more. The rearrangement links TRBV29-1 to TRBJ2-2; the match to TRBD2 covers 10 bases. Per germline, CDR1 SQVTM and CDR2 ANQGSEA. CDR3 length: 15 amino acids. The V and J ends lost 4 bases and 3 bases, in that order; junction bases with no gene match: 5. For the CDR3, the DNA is TGCAGCGTTGCCCTTCTAGCGGGAGACACCGGGGAGCTGTTTTTT. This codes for CSVALLAGDTGELFF.

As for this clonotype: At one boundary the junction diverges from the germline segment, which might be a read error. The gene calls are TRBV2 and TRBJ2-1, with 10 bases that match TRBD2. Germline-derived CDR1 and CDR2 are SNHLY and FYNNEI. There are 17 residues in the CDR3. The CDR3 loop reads CPSSPLAGGRSYNEQFF. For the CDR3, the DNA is TGTCCCAGCAGTCCTTTAGCGGGGGGACGCTCCTACAATGAGCAGTTCTTC.

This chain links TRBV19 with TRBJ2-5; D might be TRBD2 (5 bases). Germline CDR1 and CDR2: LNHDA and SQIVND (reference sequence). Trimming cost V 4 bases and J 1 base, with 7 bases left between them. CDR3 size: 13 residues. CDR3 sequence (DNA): TGTGCCAGTAGTAACAGCGGCCAAGAGACCCAGTACTTC. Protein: CASSNSGQETQYF.

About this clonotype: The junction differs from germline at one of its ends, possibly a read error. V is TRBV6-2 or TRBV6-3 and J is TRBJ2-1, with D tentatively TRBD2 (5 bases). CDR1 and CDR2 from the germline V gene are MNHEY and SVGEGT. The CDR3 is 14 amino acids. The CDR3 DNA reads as TGCGCCAGCAGGAGGACTTATGGCAACAATGAGCAGTTCTTC. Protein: CASRRTYGNNEQFF.

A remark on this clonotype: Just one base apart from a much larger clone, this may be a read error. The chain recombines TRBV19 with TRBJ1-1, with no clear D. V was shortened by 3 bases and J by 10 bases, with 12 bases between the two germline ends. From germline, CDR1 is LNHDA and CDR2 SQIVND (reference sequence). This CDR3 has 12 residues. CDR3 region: CASSILGEGAFF. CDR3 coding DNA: TGTGCCAGTAGTATTCTCGGAGAGGGAGCTTTCTTT.

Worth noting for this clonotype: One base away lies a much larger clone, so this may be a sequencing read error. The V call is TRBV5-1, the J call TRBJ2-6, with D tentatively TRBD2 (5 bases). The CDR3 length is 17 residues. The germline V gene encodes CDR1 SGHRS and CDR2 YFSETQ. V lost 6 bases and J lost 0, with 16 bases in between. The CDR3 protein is CASTLDSRSSGANVLTF. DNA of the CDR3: TGCGCCAGCACCCTGGACTCGAGAAGCTCTGGGGCCAACGTCCTGACTTTC.

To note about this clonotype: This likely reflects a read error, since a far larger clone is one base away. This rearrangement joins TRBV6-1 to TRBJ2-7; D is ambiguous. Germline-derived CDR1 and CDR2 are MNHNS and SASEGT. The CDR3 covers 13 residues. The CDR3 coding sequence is TGTGCCAGCAGGGAAGGTTATTCCTACGAGCAGTACTTC. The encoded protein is CASREGYSYEQYF.

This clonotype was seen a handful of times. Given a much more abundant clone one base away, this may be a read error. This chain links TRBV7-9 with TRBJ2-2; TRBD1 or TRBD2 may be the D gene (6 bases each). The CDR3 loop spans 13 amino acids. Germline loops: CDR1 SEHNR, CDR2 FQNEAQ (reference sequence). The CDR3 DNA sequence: TGTGCCAGCAGCCACAGGGAGGCCGGGGAGCTGCTTTTT. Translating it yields CASSHREAGELLF.

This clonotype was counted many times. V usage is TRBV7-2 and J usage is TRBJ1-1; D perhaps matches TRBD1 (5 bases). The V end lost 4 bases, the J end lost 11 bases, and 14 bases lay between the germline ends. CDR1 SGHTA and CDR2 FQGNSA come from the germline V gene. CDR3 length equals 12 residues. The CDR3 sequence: CASSWSRGWAFF. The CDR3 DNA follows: TGTGCCAGCAGCTGGTCTCGGGGCTGGGCTTTCTTT.

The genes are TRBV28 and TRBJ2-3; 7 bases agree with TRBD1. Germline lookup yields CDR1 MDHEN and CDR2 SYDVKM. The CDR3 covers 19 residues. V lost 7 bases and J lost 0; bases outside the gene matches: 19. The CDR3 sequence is CASTLGRGNNKKSTDTQYF. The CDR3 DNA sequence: TGTGCCAGCACTTTGGGCAGGGGGAACAATAAGAAAAGCACAGATACGCAGTATTTT.

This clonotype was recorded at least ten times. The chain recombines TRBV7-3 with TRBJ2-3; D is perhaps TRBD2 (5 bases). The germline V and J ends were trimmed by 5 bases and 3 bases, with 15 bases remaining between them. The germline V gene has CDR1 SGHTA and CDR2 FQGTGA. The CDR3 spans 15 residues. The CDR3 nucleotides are TGTGCCAGCAGCCCAGAGGGAAAGGGTACAGATACGCAGTATTTT. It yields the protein CASSPEGKGTDTQYF.

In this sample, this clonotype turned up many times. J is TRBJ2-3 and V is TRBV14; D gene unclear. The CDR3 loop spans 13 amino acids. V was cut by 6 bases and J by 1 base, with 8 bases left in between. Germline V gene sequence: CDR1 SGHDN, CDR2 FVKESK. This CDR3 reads CASRPLGTDTQYF. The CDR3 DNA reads TGTGCCAGCAGACCACTGGGCACAGATACGCAGTATTTT.

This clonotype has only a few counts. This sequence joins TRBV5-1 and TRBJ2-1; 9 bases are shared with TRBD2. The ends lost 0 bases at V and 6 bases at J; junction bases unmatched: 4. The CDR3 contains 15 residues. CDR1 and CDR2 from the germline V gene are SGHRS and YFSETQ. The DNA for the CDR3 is TGCGCCAGCAGCTTGGCGGTAGCGGGAGTCAATGAGCAGTTCTTC. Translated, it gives CASSLAVAGVNEQFF.

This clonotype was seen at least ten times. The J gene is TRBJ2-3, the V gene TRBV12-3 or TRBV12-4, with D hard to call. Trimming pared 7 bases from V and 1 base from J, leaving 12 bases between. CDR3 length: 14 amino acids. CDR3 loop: CASKERVGTDTQYF. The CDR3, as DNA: TGTGCCAGCAAGGAGAGAGTGGGCACAGATACGCAGTATTTT.

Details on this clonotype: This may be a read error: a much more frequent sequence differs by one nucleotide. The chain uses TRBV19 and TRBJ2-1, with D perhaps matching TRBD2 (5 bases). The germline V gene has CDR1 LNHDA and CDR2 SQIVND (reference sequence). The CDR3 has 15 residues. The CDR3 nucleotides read TGTGCCAGTAGTATGTGGACTTCATCCTACAATGGGCAGTTCTTC. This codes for CASSMWTSSYNGQFF.

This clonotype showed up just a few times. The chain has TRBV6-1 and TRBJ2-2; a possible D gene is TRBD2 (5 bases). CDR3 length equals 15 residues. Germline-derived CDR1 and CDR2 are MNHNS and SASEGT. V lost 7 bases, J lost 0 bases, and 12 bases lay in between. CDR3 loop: CASTRLPTNTGELFF. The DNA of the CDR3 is TGTGCCAGCACCCGACTACCCACGAACACCGGGGAGCTGTTTTTT.

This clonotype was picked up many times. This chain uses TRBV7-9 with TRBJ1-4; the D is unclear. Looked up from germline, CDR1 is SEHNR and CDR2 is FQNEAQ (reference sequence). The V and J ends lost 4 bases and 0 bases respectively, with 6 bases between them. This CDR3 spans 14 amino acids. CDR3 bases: TGTGCCAGCAGCTCGGTTGCAACTAATGAAAAACTGTTTTTT. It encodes CASSSVATNEKLFF.

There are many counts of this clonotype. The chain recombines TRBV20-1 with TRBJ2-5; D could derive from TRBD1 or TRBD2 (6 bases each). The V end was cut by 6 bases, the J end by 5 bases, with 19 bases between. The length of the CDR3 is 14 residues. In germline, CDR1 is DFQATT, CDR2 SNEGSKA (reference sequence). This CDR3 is CSARGTLIGETQYF. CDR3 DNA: TGCAGTGCCCGCGGGACACTTATTGGGGAGACCCAGTACTTC.

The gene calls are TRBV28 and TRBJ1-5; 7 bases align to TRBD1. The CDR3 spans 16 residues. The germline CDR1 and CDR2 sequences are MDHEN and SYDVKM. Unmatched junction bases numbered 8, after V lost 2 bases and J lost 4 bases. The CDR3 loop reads CASSLAGRGANQPQHF. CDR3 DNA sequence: TGTGCCAGCAGTTTAGCCGGCAGGGGGGCGAATCAGCCCCAGCATTTT. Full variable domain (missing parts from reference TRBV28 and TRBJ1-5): DVKVTQSSRYLVKRTGEKVFLECVQDMDHENMFWYRQDPGLGLRLIYFSYDVKMKEKGDIPEGYSVSREKKERFSLILESASTNQTSMYLCASSLAGRGANQPQHFGDGTRLSIL.

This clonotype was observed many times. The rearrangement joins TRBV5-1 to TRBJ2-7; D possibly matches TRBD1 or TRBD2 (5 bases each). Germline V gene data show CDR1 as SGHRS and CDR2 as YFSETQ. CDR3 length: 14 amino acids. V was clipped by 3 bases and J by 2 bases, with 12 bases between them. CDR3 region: CASSWGTGTYEQYF. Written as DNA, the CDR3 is TGCGCCAGCAGCTGGGGGACGGGGACCTACGAGCAGTACTTC.

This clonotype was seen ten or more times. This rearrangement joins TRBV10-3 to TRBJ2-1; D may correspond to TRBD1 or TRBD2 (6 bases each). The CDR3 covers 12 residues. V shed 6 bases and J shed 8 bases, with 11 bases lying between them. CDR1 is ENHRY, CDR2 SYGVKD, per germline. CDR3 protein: CAIRKGGDEQFF. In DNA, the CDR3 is TGTGCCATCAGAAAGGGGGGTGATGAGCAGTTCTTC.

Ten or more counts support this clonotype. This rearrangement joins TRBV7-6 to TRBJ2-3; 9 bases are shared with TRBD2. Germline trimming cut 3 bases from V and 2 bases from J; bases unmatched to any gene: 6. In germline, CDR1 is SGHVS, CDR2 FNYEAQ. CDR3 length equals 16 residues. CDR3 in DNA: TGTGCCAGCAGCTTGGGAGCGGGGGGATACACAGATACGCAGTATTTT. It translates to CASSLGAGGYTDTQYF.

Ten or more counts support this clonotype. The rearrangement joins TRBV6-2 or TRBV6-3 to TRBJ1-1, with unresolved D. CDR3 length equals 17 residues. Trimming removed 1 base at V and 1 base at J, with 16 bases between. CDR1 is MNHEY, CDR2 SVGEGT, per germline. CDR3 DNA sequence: TGTGCCAGCAGTTACTACGTTTATGGACGGGCGAACACTGAAGCTTTCTTT. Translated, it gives CASSYYVYGRANTEAFF.

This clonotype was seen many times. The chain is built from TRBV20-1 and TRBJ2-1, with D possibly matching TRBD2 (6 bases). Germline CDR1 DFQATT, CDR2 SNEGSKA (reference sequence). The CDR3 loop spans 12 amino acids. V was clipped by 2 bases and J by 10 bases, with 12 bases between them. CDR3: CSARRDFFEQFF. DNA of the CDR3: TGCAGTGCTAGAAGGGACTTCTTCGAGCAGTTCTTC.

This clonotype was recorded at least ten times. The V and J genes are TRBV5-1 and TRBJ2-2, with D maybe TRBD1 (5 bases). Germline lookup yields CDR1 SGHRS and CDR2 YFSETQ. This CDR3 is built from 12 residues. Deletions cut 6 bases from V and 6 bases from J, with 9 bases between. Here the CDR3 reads CASTRDPGELFF. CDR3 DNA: TGCGCCAGCACCAGGGATCCCGGGGAGCTGTTTTTT.

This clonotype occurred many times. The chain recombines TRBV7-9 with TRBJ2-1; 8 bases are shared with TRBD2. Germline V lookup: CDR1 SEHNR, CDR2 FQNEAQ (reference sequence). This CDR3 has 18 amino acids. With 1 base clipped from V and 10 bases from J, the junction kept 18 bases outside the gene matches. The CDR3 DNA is TGTGCCAGCAGCTTAGGTCGCTCCTACAGCGGGAGTGTTCAGGAGCAGTTCTTC. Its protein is CASSLGRSYSGSVQEQFF.